These 15 T cell receptor beta chains share one sample of origin, sequenced in a study of cytomegalovirus exposure and HLA in healthy donors (dated by TCRdb to the late 2010s). The method behind the library was the immunoSEQ multiplex PCR assay. For the multiplex PCR, a mixture combining 60 forward primers for TCR Vbeta segments and 13 reverse primers for TCR Jbeta segments was used. TCRdb holds this immuneACCESS table with in-frame rearrangements only. Some clones are missing; in checked studies, unresolved V genes explain under half, and the rest has no known cause. This sample holds under 120,000 clones; around two thirds were observed only once. The ten largest clones take up less than 3.5% of the sample. Sample: PBMCs. Every receptor here comes from a man aged 50 to 59 in good health and CMV-seropositive.

The J gene is TRBJ2-3, the V gene TRBV2, with 8 bases that match TRBD2. The CDR3 covers 14 residues. The V gene's germline CDR1 is SNHLY and CDR2 FYNNEI. V gave up 6 bases and J gave up 0 bases; unmatched junction bases: 2. The CDR3 region has the DNA TGTGCCAGCAGACTAGCGGAGAGCACAGATACGCAGTATTTT. Encoded protein: CASRLAESTDTQYF.

The chain recombines TRBV27 with TRBJ1-1; D possibly corresponds to TRBD1 (6 bases). V gave up 6 bases and J gave up 2 bases, with 10 bases separating them. The germline V gene has CDR1 MNHEY and CDR2 SMNVEV (reference sequence). CDR3 length equals 13 residues. The CDR3 DNA reads as TGTGCCAGCAGCCAACAGGGAAACACTGAAGCTTTCTTT. Its protein is CASSQQGNTEAFF.

This chain connects TRBV6-1 to TRBJ1-4, with 7 bases lining up with TRBD1. Germline CDR1 reads MNHNS; CDR2 reads SASEGT. Trimming removed 2 bases from V and 7 bases from J; junction bases left unmatched: 7. The CDR3 is 15 amino acids. CDR3 DNA sequence: TGTGCCAGCAGTGAAAGACTCAGGGGGTTTGAAAAACTGTTTTTT. It encodes CASSERLRGFEKLFF.

This chain connects TRBV4-2 to TRBJ2-1, with 13 bases that match TRBD2. V was pared by 4 bases and J by 9 bases, with 9 bases of the junction left unmatched. Germline-derived CDR1 and CDR2 are LGHNA and YNFKEQ. The CDR3 extends over 16 amino acids. CDR3 protein: CASSPTGTSGISEQFF. DNA for the CDR3: TGTGCCAGCAGCCCCACCGGGACTAGCGGGATCAGTGAGCAGTTCTTC.

The gene calls are TRBV11-3 and TRBJ2-2; tentative D call: TRBD2 (5 bases). The CDR3 length is 15 residues. Trimming cost V 0 bases and J 8 bases, with 13 bases left between them. Per germline, CDR1 SGHNT and CDR2 YENEEA. Written as DNA, the CDR3 is TGTGCCAGCAGCTTAGATCGGGAAGGGCGAGGGGAGCTGTTTTTT. Translating gives CASSLDREGRGELFF.

The chain carries TRBV7-3 and TRBJ2-1; 14 positions agree with TRBD2. The CDR3 runs 16 residues. Germline values: CDR1 SGHTA, CDR2 FQGTGA. With 5 bases clipped from V and 9 bases from J, the junction kept 9 bases outside the gene matches. CDR3: CASSKTSGGGVGEQFF. CDR3 in DNA: TGTGCCAGCAGCAAGACTAGCGGGGGGGGAGTCGGTGAGCAGTTCTTC.

The chain has TRBV7-2 and TRBJ2-5, with TRBD2 matching over 11 bases. This CDR3 is built from 14 residues. Germline lookup yields CDR1 SGHTA and CDR2 FQGNSA. Trimming removed 3 bases from V and 5 bases from J; junction bases left unmatched: 2. In nucleotides, the CDR3 is TGTGCCAGCAGCTTTAGCGGGGGGGCGGAGACCCAGTACTTC. It encodes CASSFSGGAETQYF.

This rearrangement joins TRBV6-4 to TRBJ2-1; maybe TRBD1 (7 bases). V dropped 4 bases and J dropped 6 bases, with 13 bases sitting between them. The CDR3 consists of 14 residues. In germline, CDR1 is MRHNA, CDR2 SNTAGT. The CDR3 nucleotides read TGTGCCAGCAGTGCAGAGGAGGGGGCCAATGAGCAGTTCTTC. It specifies CASSAEEGANEQFF.

The chain employs TRBV5-1 and TRBJ2-1, with TRBD2 matching 7 bases. V was pared by 7 bases and J by 4 bases, with 2 bases of the junction left unmatched. The CDR3 spans 12 residues. Germline-derived CDR1 and CDR2 are SGHRS and YFSETQ. The CDR3 sequence is CASRGEYNEQFF. CDR3 in DNA: TGCGCCAGCCGGGGGGAATACAATGAGCAGTTCTTC.

The chain recombines TRBV30 with TRBJ1-5; a weak D match, TRBD1 (6 bases). The CDR3 runs to 14 residues. Germline V gives CDR1 GTSNPN, CDR2 SVGIG (reference sequence). V shed 0 bases and J shed 5 bases, with 11 bases lying between them. The CDR3, as DNA: TGTGCCTGGAGTGTACGCAGGGGATATCAGCCCCAGCATTTT. Its protein is CAWSVRRGYQPQHF.

This clone was counted between two and nine times. The chain uses TRBV18 and TRBJ2-7, with a weak D call TRBD2 (5 bases). Trimming left V 1 base short and J 2 bases short, with 12 bases between. Germline V gene lookup returns CDR1 KGHSH and CDR2 LQKENI. The CDR3 runs to 15 residues. The CDR3 DNA reads TGTGCCAGCTCACCACATCCAGCGGTGGCCTACGAGCAGTACTTC. This codes for CASSPHPAVAYEQYF.

The genes are TRBV6-6 and TRBJ1-4; D might be TRBD1 (6 bases). This CDR3 is 13 amino acids long. The germline V gene has CDR1 MNHNY and CDR2 SVGAGI (reference sequence). The V end lost 2 bases, the J end lost 8 bases, and 9 bases lay between the germline ends. CDR3 nucleotide sequence: TGTGCCAGCAGTTACGGGGGGGGCGAAAAACTGTTTTTT. It translates to CASSYGGGEKLFF.

A few counts support this clone. The chain joins TRBV6-5 to TRBJ1-4; weak D call: TRBD1 (5 bases). This CDR3 is 15 amino acids long. The germline V and J ends were trimmed by 1 base and 4 bases, with 10 bases remaining between them. Germline V gives CDR1 MNHEY, CDR2 SVGAGI. Here the CDR3 DNA reads TGTGCCAGCAGTTACTGGGGTGACAGTAATGAAAAACTGTTTTTT. This codes for CASSYWGDSNEKLFF.

The chain joins TRBV19 to TRBJ1-5; the match to TRBD1 covers 12 bases. J gave up 5 bases and V 7 bases, and 6 bases lay outside the gene matches. This CDR3 has 15 amino acids. Looked up from germline, CDR1 is LNHDA and CDR2 is SQIVND (reference sequence). CDR3 in amino acids: CASTIGTGGYQPQHF. For the CDR3, the DNA is TGTGCCAGTACCATTGGGACAGGGGGCTATCAGCCCCAGCATTTT.

This clone has a single count. The chain couples TRBV19 to TRBJ1-6; 8 positions agree with TRBD1. Germline CDR1 reads LNHDA; CDR2 reads SQIVND (reference sequence). Trimming took 5 bases from V and 2 from J; bases not matched to a gene: 5. This CDR3 has 16 residues. The CDR3 sequence is CASSPGGSTYNSPLHF. The DNA of the CDR3 is TGTGCCAGTAGTCCAGGGGGCTCCACCTATAATTCACCCCTCCACTTT.